Shown below are 9 T cell receptor beta chains from a single sample sequenced in a study of blood T cell repertoires in COVID-19. Profiling relied on immunoSEQ multiplex PCR, and the TCRdb table lists in-frame clones only, not all of them. The sample has under 150,000 clones, roughly 76% seen once; the top ten hold 10% to 15%. What was sequenced was peripheral blood. The origin of the receptors is a man older than 75 with acute or convalescent COVID-19.

This clone was observed a few times. The rearrangement uses TRBV28 and TRBJ1-2, with D tentatively TRBD1 (6 bases). The CDR3 totals 12 residues. Trimming shortened V by 7 bases and J by 3 bases, and 9 bases separated the two germline ends. Germline-derived CDR1 and CDR2 are MDHEN and SYDVKM. The DNA for the CDR3 is TGTGCCAGCACACAGGGATACTATGGCTACACCTTC. Residues: CASTQGYYGYTF.

The chain links TRBV18 to TRBJ1-6; D is possibly TRBD1 (5 bases). The CDR3 covers 15 residues. With 6 bases removed from V and 9 bases from J, the gap between germline ends came to 18 bases. Germline lookup yields CDR1 KGHSH and CDR2 LQKENI. The CDR3 bases are TGTGCCAGCTCTCTCCAAGACAGTAGGTTTTCACCCCTCCACTTT. Protein sequence: CASSLQDSRFSPLHF.

The V and J genes are TRBV7-8 and TRBJ1-5, with a weak D call TRBD1 (5 bases). The CDR3 loop spans 14 amino acids. CDR1 and CDR2 (germline): SGHVS, FQNEAQ. V gave up 5 bases and J gave up 6 bases, with 14 bases separating them. DNA for the CDR3: TGTGCCAGCAGCACCCGACAGCAGGGTCAGCCCCAGCATTTT. Translating it yields CASSTRQQGQPQHF.

The rearrangement uses TRBV15 and TRBJ2-3, with D possibly being TRBD2 (5 bases). The germline V and J ends were trimmed by 0 bases and 0 bases, with 7 bases remaining between them. The CDR3 contains 15 residues. The V gene's germline CDR1 is LNHNV and CDR2 YYDKDF (reference sequence). The CDR3 sequence: CATSRESGSTDTQYF. As DNA, the CDR3 is TGTGCCACCAGCAGAGAGAGCGGAAGCACAGATACGCAGTATTTT.

The V call is TRBV30, the J call TRBJ1-3; D remains unclear. Deletions cut 1 base from V and 3 bases from J, with 4 bases between. The CDR3 is 12 residues long. CDR1 GTSNPN and CDR2 SVGIG come from the germline V gene (reference sequence). DNA for the CDR3: TGTGCCTGGAGTGGAGATGGAAACACCATATATTTT. This codes for CAWSGDGNTIYF.

The chain links TRBV3-1 (or the pseudogene TRBV3-2) to TRBJ1-2; TRBD1 aligns across 9 bases. With V trimmed by 7 bases and J by 10 bases, 13 bases remained unmatched. Germline CDR1 and CDR2: LGHDT and YNNKEL (reference sequence). The CDR3 has 14 amino acids. The DNA for the CDR3 is TGTGCCAGCAACAAAAGGGAGACAGGGGGTCTCTACACCTTC. This translates into CASNKRETGGLYTF.

The chain is built from TRBV30 and TRBJ2-2; D is possibly TRBD1 (5 bases). The CDR3 consists of 13 residues. Trimming cost V 5 bases and J 3 bases, with 10 bases left between them. Germline assignment: CDR1 GTSNPN and CDR2 SVGIG (reference sequence). CDR3 bases: TGTGCCTGGCAGGGATCACACACCGGGGAGCTGTTTTTT. This gives the protein CAWQGSHTGELFF.

The rearrangement links TRBV5-8 to TRBJ1-2; D is unclear. The CDR3 is 13 amino acids. The germline CDR1 and CDR2 sequences are SGHTS and YDEGEE. The V end was cut by 0 bases, the J end by 2 bases, with 5 bases between. CDR3 nucleotides: TGTGCCAGCAGCTTGGTTCCAAACTATGGCTACACCTTC. Its protein product is CASSLVPNYGYTF.

The chain uses TRBV4-3 and TRBJ2-4; D is ambiguous. Germline CDR1 LGHNA, CDR2 YSLEER. V gave up 1 base and J gave up 0 bases, with 10 bases separating them. This CDR3 is built from 16 residues. The CDR3 bases are TGCGCCAGCAGCCAAGGAGGAGATGTAGCCAAAAACATTCAGTACTTC. Protein: CASSQGGDVAKNIQYF.